This T cell receptor (beta chain) was profiled in a study of T-cell memory formation after mild COVID-19. TCRdb used MiXCR to reprocess the 5' RACE reads, holding one entry per CDR3 protein. The repertoire holds around 300,000 distinct CDR3 sequences, with about an eighth as singletons. This clonotype has just a few counts. What it recognizes is unknown. General study results and limits: Memory from before infection featured some responding clones, which suggests cross-reactive memory joined.

The J segment lost 2 bases and the V segment lost 2 bases, leaving 4 bases of the junction unmatched. The CDR3 length is 14 residues. The germline V gene encodes CDR1 SGHDT and CDR2 YYEEEE. This TCR was recovered from a man in his late teens or twenties who had mild COVID-19 (a few samples of this study predate the infection). Cell type and time point are not known. The sequencing input was PBMCs or a T cell subset sorted from them (not recorded which). The gene calls are TRBV5-6 and TRBJ2-7, with 7 bases that match TRBD1. CDR3 sequence: CASSFAGTAYEQYF. CDR3 bases: TGTGCCAGCAGCTTCGCCGGGACAGCCTACGAGCAGTACTTC. The full variable domain, completed using reference TRBV5-6 and TRBJ2-7, is DAGVTQSPTHLIKTRGQQVTLRCSPKSGHDTVSWYQQALGQGPQFIFQYYEEEERQRGNFPDRFSGHQFPNYSSELNVNALLLGDSALYLCASSFAGTAYEQYFGPGTRLTVT.